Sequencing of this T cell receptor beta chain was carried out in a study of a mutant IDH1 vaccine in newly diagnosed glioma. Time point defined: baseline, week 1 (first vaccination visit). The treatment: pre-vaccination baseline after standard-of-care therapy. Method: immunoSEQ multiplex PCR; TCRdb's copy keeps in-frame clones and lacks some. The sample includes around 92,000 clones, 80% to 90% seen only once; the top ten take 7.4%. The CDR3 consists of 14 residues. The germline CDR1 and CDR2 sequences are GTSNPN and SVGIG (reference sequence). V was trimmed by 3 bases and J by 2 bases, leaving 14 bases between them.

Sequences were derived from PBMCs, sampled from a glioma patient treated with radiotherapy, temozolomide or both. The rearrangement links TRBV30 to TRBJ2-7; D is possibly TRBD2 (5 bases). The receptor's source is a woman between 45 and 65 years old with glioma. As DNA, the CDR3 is TGTGCCTGGAGGGTTTCGGGGAGAGCCTACGAGCAGTACTTC. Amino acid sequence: CAWRVSGRAYEQYF.